Shown below are 21 T cell receptor beta chains from a single sample sequenced in a study of cytomegalovirus exposure and HLA in healthy donors. Assay used: immunoSEQ multiplex PCR; TCRdb lists only in-frame clones, some missing. Altogether 220,000 or so clones are present, over 70% being singletons, with the ten largest covering roughly an eighth. The sequenced sample consisted of PBMCs. All receptors come from a woman aged 30 to 39 in good health and CMV-seropositive.

The chain has TRBV30 and TRBJ2-5, with D perhaps matching TRBD1 (5 bases). The CDR3 is 13 residues long. The germline CDR1 and CDR2 sequences are GTSNPN and SVGIG (reference sequence). Between the trimmed V and J ends, which lost 5 bases and 5 bases, there was a span of 15 bases. CDR3 coding DNA: TGTGCCTGGGTGGGGAACTCAGGGGAGACCCAGTACTTC. Its translation is CAWVGNSGETQYF.

The chain joins TRBV2 to TRBJ1-2; 8 bases map to TRBD1. The CDR3 extends over 14 amino acids. V shed 6 bases and J 2 bases; nucleotides not matched to a gene: 5. CDR1 is SNHLY, CDR2 FYNNEI, per germline. The CDR3 coding sequence is TGTGCCAGCAGGGAGGACAGGGTGAACTATGGCTACACCTTC. This encodes CASREDRVNYGYTF.

The chain joins TRBV27 to TRBJ2-7; 8 bases are a match to TRBD1. Per germline, CDR1 MNHEY and CDR2 SMNVEV (reference sequence). After removal of 4 bases from V and 3 bases from J, the junction contained 11 bases not matched to a gene. The CDR3 spans 16 residues. The CDR3 reads CASSYNPGQAIYEQYF. In DNA, the CDR3 is TGTGCCAGCAGTTATAATCCGGGACAGGCCATCTACGAGCAGTACTTC.

The gene calls are TRBV11-2 and TRBJ2-7; 9 bases agree with TRBD1. This CDR3 spans 15 amino acids. From germline, CDR1 is SGHAT and CDR2 FQNNGV. J gave up 2 bases and V 8 bases, and 10 bases lay outside the gene matches. CDR3: CASRQPGQGTYEQYF. CDR3 nucleotide sequence: TGTGCCAGCCGACAGCCGGGACAGGGCACCTACGAGCAGTACTTC.

The rearrangement links TRBV13 to TRBJ1-1, with D unresolved. CDR1 and CDR2 from the germline V gene are PRHDT and FYEKMQ (reference sequence). Between the trimmed V and J ends, which lost 4 bases and 1 base, there was a span of 13 bases. CDR3 length: 15 amino acids. In DNA form, the CDR3 reads TGTGCCAGCAGCTCCGACTTCCTAGGGAACACTGAAGCTTTCTTT. The encoded protein is CASSSDFLGNTEAFF.

The chain is built from TRBV7-9 and TRBJ2-7; 7 nucleotides match TRBD2. This CDR3 has 15 residues. Germline CDR1 and CDR2: SEHNR and FQNEAQ (reference sequence). J was trimmed by 5 bases and V by 2 bases; bases with no gene match: 9. The CDR3 DNA is TGTGCCAGCAGCTTACAAGCGGGATCCCTGGACGAGCAGTACTTC. Translation gives CASSLQAGSLDEQYF. Full variable domain (remainder filled in from reference TRBV7-9 and TRBJ2-7): DTGVSQNPRHKITKRGQNVTFRCDPISEHNRLYWYRQTLGQGPEFLTYFQNEAQLEKSRLLSDRFSAERPKGSFSTLEIQRTEQGDSAMYLCASSLQAGSLDEQYFGPGTRLTVT.

This chain uses TRBV30 with TRBJ1-2; D may be TRBD1 (5 bases). Germline V gene lookup returns CDR1 GTSNPN and CDR2 SVGIG (reference sequence). The ends were cut back, 5 bases at V and 5 bases at J, with 12 bases in the middle. The CDR3 totals 12 residues. The CDR3 nucleotides are TGTGCCTGGTTGACAGATTGGTATGGCTACACCTTC. It codes for CAWLTDWYGYTF.

This chain links TRBV10-3 with TRBJ1-2, with TRBD1 matching 8 bases. The V gene end was trimmed by 8 bases and the J gene end by 8 bases; junction bases not matched to a gene: 19. Germline loops: CDR1 ENHRY, CDR2 SYGVKD. This CDR3 is 16 amino acids long. The CDR3 loop is CAIGPGQAGDRRGYTF. The DNA for the CDR3 is TGTGCCATCGGTCCGGGACAGGCAGGCGATCGTAGAGGCTACACCTTC.

The chain is built from TRBV6-5 and TRBJ2-5; no definite D call. Germline CDR1 MNHEY, CDR2 SVGAGI. CDR3 length: 11 amino acids. Trimming took 6 bases from V and 8 from J, leaving 10 bases between them. The CDR3 region is CASRDLYTQYF. The DNA for the CDR3 is TGTGCCAGCAGGGATTTGTACACCCAGTACTTC.

This chain connects TRBV27 to TRBJ2-1; no definite D call. CDR3 length: 15 residues. The V end was cut by 6 bases, the J end by 3 bases, with 15 bases between. The germline V gene has CDR1 MNHEY and CDR2 SMNVEV (reference sequence). The CDR3 nucleotides are TGTGCCAGCAGATCCGGGCCTGCCAGCTACAATGAGCAGTTCTTC. Translating it yields CASRSGPASYNEQFF.

This clone was detected only once. This chain joins TRBV11-3 and TRBJ1-1, with D possibly matching TRBD1 (5 bases). V was trimmed by 4 bases and J by 5 bases, leaving 14 bases between them. Germline V gene sequence: CDR1 SGHNT, CDR2 YENEEA. CDR3 length: 14 amino acids. This chain's CDR3 is CASSSLTALTEAFF. CDR3 DNA sequence: TGTGCCAGCAGCTCCCTGACAGCCCTGACTGAAGCTTTCTTT.

V is TRBV11-2 and J is TRBJ2-4; D remains ambiguous. Trimming cost V 3 bases and J 7 bases, with 16 bases left between them. This CDR3 is 15 amino acids long. The V gene's germline CDR1 is SGHAT and CDR2 FQNNGV. CDR3 DNA sequence: TGTGCCAGCAGCTTGGATAGCCCCACGATCAACATTCAGTACTTC. This translates into CASSLDSPTINIQYF.

With regard to this clone: One end of the junction fails to match germline, which may point to a read error. This chain links TRBV14 with TRBJ1-2; D not resolved. CDR3 length: 14 residues. In germline, CDR1 is SGHDN, CDR2 FVKESK. CDR3 protein: CASSQEQIDYGYTF. The CDR3 region has the DNA TGTGCCAGCAGCCAAGAACAAATTGACTATGGCTACACCTTT.

The rearrangement uses TRBV4-1 and TRBJ2-6; 7 bases fit TRBD1. The CDR3 totals 17 residues. After removal of 4 bases from V and 0 bases from J, the junction contained 6 bases not matched to a gene. Germline CDR1 and CDR2: MGHRA and YSYEKL. As DNA, the CDR3 is TGCGCCAGCAGCCGCGGACAGGCTAGCTCTGGGGCCAACGTCCTGACTTTC. As protein: CASSRGQASSGANVLTF.

In its sample, this clone was seen a few times. The chain is built from TRBV6-5 and TRBJ2-7; 8 nucleotides line up with TRBD1. V shed 6 bases, J shed 5 bases, and the junction held 9 bases outside the gene matches. Germline V gene sequence: CDR1 MNHEY, CDR2 SVGAGI. The CDR3 runs to 14 residues. CDR3 amino acids: CASRLQGAMNEQYF. In DNA form, the CDR3 reads TGTGCCAGCAGACTCCAGGGGGCGATGAACGAGCAGTACTTC.

The genes are TRBV6-6 and TRBJ2-7; 7 bases are a match to TRBD1. Trimming at V came to 0 bases and at J to 5 bases, leaving 7 bases not matched to a gene. CDR3 size: 15 residues. In germline, CDR1 is MNHNY, CDR2 SVGAGI (reference sequence). CDR3 nucleotide sequence: TGTGCCAGCAGTTACTCGAGACAGGGTGGCGACGAGCAGTACTTC. Its translation: CASSYSRQGGDEQYF.

The chain employs TRBV18 and TRBJ2-7; D remains unclear. Trimming took 3 bases from V and 3 from J, leaving 15 bases between them. This CDR3 is built from 15 residues. Germline-derived CDR1 and CDR2 are KGHSH and LQKENI. The CDR3 region has the DNA TGTGCCAGCTCACCTCGGACCGAGACCCTCTACGAGCAGTACTTC. Amino acid sequence: CASSPRTETLYEQYF.

This clone was recorded only once. The gene calls are TRBV5-1 and TRBJ2-1, with 7 bases aligning to TRBD2. The V segment lost 1 base and the J segment 7 bases; nucleotides outside the gene matches: 14. The germline V gene encodes CDR1 SGHRS and CDR2 YFSETQ. CDR3 size: 17 residues. The DNA of the CDR3 is TGCGCCAGCAGCTTGAGAGGGTTGGCGGGAGACCTTAATGAGCAGTTCTTC. It specifies CASSLRGLAGDLNEQFF.

A few counts support this clone. The CDR3 DNA reads TGTGCCAGCTCACCACCGACTAGCGGGATGGGAGATACGCAGTATTTT. It codes for CASSPPTSGMGDTQYF. The V and J genes are TRBV18 and TRBJ2-3; TRBD2 matches 11 bases. The CDR3 spans 16 residues. Germline CDR1 is KGHSH and CDR2 is LQKENI. Germline trimming cut 0 bases from V and 5 bases from J; bases unmatched to any gene: 4.

The V gene is TRBV5-1, the J gene TRBJ1-3, with a tentative D call TRBD1 (5 bases). The germline V gene encodes CDR1 SGHRS and CDR2 YFSETQ. The V end was cut by 4 bases, the J end by 0 bases, with 14 bases between. CDR3 length equals 16 residues. In DNA, the CDR3 is TGCGCCAGCAGCACACAGGAATCATCCTCTGGAAACACCATATATTTT. Translation gives CASSTQESSSGNTIYF.

The chain has TRBV13 and TRBJ1-1; 8 bases align to TRBD1. V gave up 5 bases and J gave up 5 bases; unmatched junction bases: 13. Germline V gives CDR1 PRHDT, CDR2 FYEKMQ (reference sequence). The length of the CDR3 is 16 residues. CDR3 loop: CASSPSPGQGSTEAFF. CDR3 DNA: TGTGCCAGCAGCCCATCCCCCGGACAGGGAAGTACTGAAGCTTTCTTT.